This T cell receptor beta chain derives from a study of shared clonotypes between healthy human individuals. V lost 3 bases, J lost 11 bases, and 13 bases lay in between. The CDR3 contains 12 residues. The V gene's germline CDR1 is SEHNR and CDR2 FQNEAQ (reference sequence). The assay was carried out at the deep level. Genomic DNA belonging to each subset was distributed in equal measure over several immunoSEQ plates. Template for every sorted-subset replicate PCR totaled approximately 200 ng DNA, around 33,000 T cell genomes. TCRdb's table, derived via immunoSEQ multiplex PCR, lists solely in-frame clones and lacks some. Altogether just over 2,000,000 clones are present, 85% to 95% being singletons, with the ten largest covering more than 0.1%.

Sample: naive CD4+ T cells sorted from blood. The subset denotes: CD45RA+ positively selected. The rearrangement links TRBV7-9 to TRBJ1-1, with no clear D. This sequence originates from a young man in good health. Here the CDR3 DNA reads TGTGCCAGCAGCTTTGACCGGCAGCATGCTTTCTTT. Translation gives CASSFDRQHAFF.